These T cell receptor beta chains were read from a single sample in a study of identifying expanded T cells in peripheral blood. Here immunoSEQ multiplex PCR was the method, and the copy in TCRdb shows in-frame clones only, minus some. The sample yields 80,000 or so clones, 70% to 90% seen once. The sample taken for sequencing was blood. The receptor set was obtained from a person aged 18 to 75 in good health. CDR3s include the opening cysteine and the closing phenylalanine or tryptophan. D genes are given only for firm matches. Only some rows state a clone size, as once, few, many or a class for expanded clones.

d_gene	abundance	v_gene	j_gene	CDR3nt	CDR3aa
.	.	TRBV7-9	TRBJ1-2	TGTGCCAGCAGCTTAGCTCTGCCCTTCGACCGGGACACGGTAATTGGCTACACCTTC	CASSLALPFDRDTVIGYTF
.	.	TRBV5-6	TRBJ2-3	TGTGCCAGCAAGGACATTTCCACAGATACGCAGTATTTT	CASKDISTDTQYF
.	.	TRBV7-7	TRBJ2-5	TGTGCTAGCAGCTTGGGCGCGTTGGGGGGGACCCAGTACTTC	CASSLGALGGTQYF
.	.	TRBV6-5	TRBJ1-6	TGTGCCAGCAGTTACGGGGGGAGTGGCAATTCACCCCTCCACTTT	CASSYGGSGNSPLHF
.	few	TRBV4-2	TRBJ2-7	TGTGCCAGCAGCCAAGAGTCAGGGGACGAGCAGTACTTC	CASSQESGDEQYF
.	.	TRBV7-8	TRBJ2-1	TGTGCCAGCAGCACCGCAGAGAGCTCCTACAATGAGCAGTTCTTC	CASSTAESSYNEQFF
.	.	TRBV5-6	TRBJ2-3	TGTGCCAGCAGCCCGAGAGACACAGATACGCAGTATTTT	CASSPRDTDTQYF
.	.	TRBV7-2	TRBJ2-2	TGTGCCAGCAGCTTACGGGATTGGAACACCGGGGAGCTGTTTTTT	CASSLRDWNTGELFF
.	.	TRBV2	TRBJ2-7	TGTGCCAGCAGTGAAGACTTTTCGTTTTTGGGACATACGTACGAGCAGTACTTC	CASSEDFSFLGHTYEQYF
TRBD2	.	TRBV5-6	TRBJ2-5	TGTGCCAGCAGCCGAACTAGCGGGGAGACCCAGTACTTC	CASSRTSGETQYF
TRBD2	.	TRBV29-1	TRBJ2-3	TGCAGCTCCTCGGCGGGAGGGCGTGGCACAGATACGCAGTATTTT	CSSSAGGRGTDTQYF
TRBD1	.	TRBV5-4	TRBJ2-1	TGTGCCAGCAGCTTGGGCAGGGGGCGAGGCAATGAGCAGTTCTTC	CASSLGRGRGNEQFF
TRBD2	.	TRBV28	TRBJ2-3	TGTGCCAGCTCGGGACTAGCGGCCCTGTACACAGATACGCAGTATTTT	CASSGLAALYTDTQYF
.	.	TRBV15	TRBJ1-2	TGTGCCACCAGCAGAGGTAAAGGAGACAGACTTCTGTATGGCTACACCTTC	CATSRGKGDRLLYGYTF
TRBD2	.	TRBV10-3	TRBJ2-3	TGTGCCATCAGTGAGTCAGAGACTAGCGGTTTATTGGCAGATACGCAGTATTTT	CAISESETSGLLADTQYF
.	.	TRBV7-2	TRBJ1-5	TGTGCCAGCAGCCTGCTGAGCAGTCAGCCCCAGCATTTT	CASSLLSSQPQHF
TRBD1	once	TRBV19	TRBJ2-7	TGTGCCAGTAGCGAAACGCGGGACAGGGCTTTCGAGCAGTACTTC	CASSETRDRAFEQYF
.	few	TRBV27	TRBJ1-2	TGTGCCAGCAGTTTAAGGCCAGGGACCTATGGCTACACCTTC	CASSLRPGTYGYTF
.	once	TRBV7-6	TRBJ2-7	TGTGCCAGCAGCTTAGGTGAGGCGGTCTACGAGCAGTACTTC	CASSLGEAVYEQYF
.	.	TRBV20-1	TRBJ2-2	TGCAGTGCCCCCCGGCAGGGGGAGCTGTTTTTT	CSAPRQGELFF
.	.	TRBV6-5	TRBJ2-3	TGTGCCAGCAGTTACCCGGCCGGGACAGATACGCAGTATTTT	CASSYPAGTDTQYF
TRBD2	.	TRBV5-1	TRBJ2-7	TGCGCCAGCAGCTGGGGACTAGCGAACTCCTACGAGCAGTACTTC	CASSWGLANSYEQYF
.	.	TRBV4-2	TRBJ2-7	TGTGCCAGCAGCCAAGCTCGGAGGGGGCTGGACGAGCAGTACTTC	CASSQARRGLDEQYF
.	.	TRBV27	TRBJ2-2	TGTGCCAGCAGTTCACGGAACACCGGGGAGCTGTTTTTT	CASSSRNTGELFF
.	.	TRBV5-8	TRBJ1-2	TGTGCCAGCAGCTTGATCAGACAGGGCTACACCTTC	CASSLIRQGYTF
.	.	TRBV6-5	TRBJ2-1	TGTGCCAGCAGTTCCACAATAGGCTCGCTGAACCCGTTCTTC	CASSSTIGSLNPFF
.	.	TRBV9	TRBJ2-1	TGTGCCAGCAGCGACCGAGGAGGGCCCATTTGGTACAATGAGCAGTTCTTC	CASSDRGGPIWYNEQFF
TRBD1	.	TRBV7-2	TRBJ2-7	TGTGCCAGCAGCTCGACAGGGGGCTTGGGGTACGAGCAGTACTTC	CASSSTGGLGYEQYF
TRBD2	.	TRBV10-3	TRBJ2-1	TGTGCCATCAGTGACCGGTACGGGACTAGCGGGAGGGCCCTCAATGAGCAGTTCTTC	CAISDRYGTSGRALNEQFF
.	.	TRBV27	TRBJ2-1	TGTGCCAGCAGTGAGGCTAGCTTTTTCCCCGACAATGAGCAGTTCTTC	CASSEASFFPDNEQFF
TRBD1	.	TRBV28	TRBJ2-2	TGTGCCAGCAGTTTCCCCACGGACAGGGAGGACACCGGGGAGCTGTTTTTT	CASSFPTDREDTGELFF
TRBD1	.	TRBV28	TRBJ1-6	TGTGCCATTCTAGGACAGGGTAATTCACCCCTCCACTTT	CAILGQGNSPLHF
.	.	TRBV9	TRBJ2-5	TGTGCCAGCAGCGTAGAGAGGGGCAGGTCGGGAGAGACCCAGTACTTC	CASSVERGRSGETQYF
.	.	TRBV7-8	TRBJ1-1	TGTGCCAGCAGCTTCTCCCCGGGACCGCTAGGGGATGAAGCTTTCTTT	CASSFSPGPLGDEAFF
TRBD1	.	TRBV29-1	TRBJ2-7	TGCAGCGTTATAGGGACAGGGGGAGTCGAGCAGTACTTC	CSVIGTGGVEQYF
TRBD2	.	TRBV19	TRBJ2-1	TGTGCCAGTAGTTCAATAGCGGGAGGGCCCCACAATGAGCAGTTCTTC	CASSSIAGGPHNEQFF
TRBD2	.	TRBV10-3	TRBJ2-3	TGTGCCATCAGTGAAAGGGGTACGGGAGGGCCAAGCACAGATACGCAGTATTTT	CAISERGTGGPSTDTQYF
.	.	TRBV11-3	TRBJ2-7	TGTGCCAGCAGCTTAATGCACGGGGCCCCCTACGAGCAGTACTTC	CASSLMHGAPYEQYF
TRBD2	.	TRBV5-1	TRBJ2-1	TGCGCCAGCAGCTTGGTGCCTAGCGGGAGTTTTGGCAATGAGCAGTTCTTC	CASSLVPSGSFGNEQFF
.	.	TRBV6-5	TRBJ2-7	TGTGCCAGCAGTTACTCGTCACGATTCTCCTACGAGCAGTACTTC	CASSYSSRFSYEQYF